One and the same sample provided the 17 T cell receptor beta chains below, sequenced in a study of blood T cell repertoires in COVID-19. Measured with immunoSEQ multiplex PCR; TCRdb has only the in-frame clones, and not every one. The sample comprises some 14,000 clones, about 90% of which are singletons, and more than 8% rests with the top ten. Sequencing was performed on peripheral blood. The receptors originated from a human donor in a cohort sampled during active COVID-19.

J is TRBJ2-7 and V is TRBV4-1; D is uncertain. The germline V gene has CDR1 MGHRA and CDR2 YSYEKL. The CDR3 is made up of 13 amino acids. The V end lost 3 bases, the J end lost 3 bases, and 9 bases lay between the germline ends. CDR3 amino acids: CASSHRENYEQYF. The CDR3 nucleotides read TGCGCCAGCAGCCACCGCGAGAACTACGAGCAGTACTTC.

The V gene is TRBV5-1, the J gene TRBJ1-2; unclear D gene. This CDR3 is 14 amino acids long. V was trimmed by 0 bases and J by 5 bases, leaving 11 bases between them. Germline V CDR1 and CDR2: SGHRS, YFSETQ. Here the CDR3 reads CASSLDPGKYGYTF. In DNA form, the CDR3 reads TGCGCCAGCAGCTTGGATCCAGGAAAATATGGCTACACCTTC.

CDR3 DNA: TGTGCCTACAGAGGACAGGGAGAAAACATTCAGTACTTC. It codes for CAYRGQGENIQYF. The chain has TRBV7-9 and TRBJ2-4, with 8 bases that match TRBD1. In germline, CDR1 is SEHNR, CDR2 FQNEAQ (reference sequence). Trimming removed 11 bases from V and 5 bases from J; junction bases left unmatched: 8. CDR3 length equals 13 residues.

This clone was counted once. In DNA, the CDR3 is TGTGCCAGCAGCTTAGGGGACTGGGGTTCACCCCTCCACTTT. Translating gives CASSLGDWGSPLHF. The chain joins TRBV7-2 to TRBJ1-6; D may be TRBD1 (5 bases). Trimming removed 1 base at V and 9 bases at J, with 10 bases between. The germline gives CDR1 SGHTA, CDR2 FQGNSA. The CDR3 loop spans 14 amino acids.

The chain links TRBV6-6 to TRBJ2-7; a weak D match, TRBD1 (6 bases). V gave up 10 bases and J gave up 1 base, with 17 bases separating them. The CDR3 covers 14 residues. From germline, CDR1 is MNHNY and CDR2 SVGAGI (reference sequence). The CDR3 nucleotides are TGTGCCACCAGACAAGGGCAGGGGTCCTACGAGCAGTACTTC. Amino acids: CATRQGQGSYEQYF.

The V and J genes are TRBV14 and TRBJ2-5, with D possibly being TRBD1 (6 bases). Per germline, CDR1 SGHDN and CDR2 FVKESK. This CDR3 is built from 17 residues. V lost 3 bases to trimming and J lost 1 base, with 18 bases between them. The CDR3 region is CASSHTGTVPVQETQYF. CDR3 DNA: TGTGCCAGCAGCCATACAGGGACGGTCCCTGTCCAAGAGACCCAGTACTTC. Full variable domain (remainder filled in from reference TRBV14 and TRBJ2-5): EAGVTQFPSHSVIEKGQTVTLRCDPISGHDNLYWYRRVMGKEIKFLLHFVKESKQDESGMPNNRFLAERTGGTYSTLKVQPAELEDSGVYFCASSHTGTVPVQETQYFGPGTRLLVL.

CDR3 sequence (DNA): TGTGCCAGCTCACCTCCTCAGGGACACTTAAGCAATCAGCCCCAGCATTTT. Its translation: CASSPPQGHLSNQPQHF. V usage is TRBV18 and J usage is TRBJ1-5, with a weak D call TRBD1 (6 bases). The CDR3 sequence is 17 residues long. Per the germline V gene, CDR1 is KGHSH and CDR2 is LQKENI. Trimming cost V 3 bases and J 1 base, with 16 bases left between them.

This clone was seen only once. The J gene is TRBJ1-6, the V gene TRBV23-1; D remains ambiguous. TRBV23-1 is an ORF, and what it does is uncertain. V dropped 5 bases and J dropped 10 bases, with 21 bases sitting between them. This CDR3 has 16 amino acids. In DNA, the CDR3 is TGCGCCAGCAGTTGCGTCCGTACGGGTGTTCGCTCACCCCTCCACTTT. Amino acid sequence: CASSCVRTGVRSPLHF.

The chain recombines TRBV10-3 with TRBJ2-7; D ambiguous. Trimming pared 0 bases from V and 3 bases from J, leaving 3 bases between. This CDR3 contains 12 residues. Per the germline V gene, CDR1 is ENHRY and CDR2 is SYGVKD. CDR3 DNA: TGTGCCATCAGTGAGTCCATCTACGAGCAGTACTTC. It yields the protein CAISESIYEQYF.

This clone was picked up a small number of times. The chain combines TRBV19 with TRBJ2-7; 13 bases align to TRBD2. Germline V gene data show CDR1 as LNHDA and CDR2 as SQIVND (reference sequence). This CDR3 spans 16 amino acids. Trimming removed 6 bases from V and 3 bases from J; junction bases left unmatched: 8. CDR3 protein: CASSLTSGRAIYEQYF. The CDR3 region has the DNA TGTGCCAGTAGCCTTACTAGCGGGAGGGCAATCTACGAGCAGTACTTC.

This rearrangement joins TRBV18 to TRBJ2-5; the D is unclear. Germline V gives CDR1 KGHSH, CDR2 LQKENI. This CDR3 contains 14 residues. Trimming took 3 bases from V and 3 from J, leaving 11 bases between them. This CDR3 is CASSPPITKETQYF. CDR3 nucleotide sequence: TGTGCCAGCTCACCTCCGATAACTAAAGAGACCCAGTACTTC.

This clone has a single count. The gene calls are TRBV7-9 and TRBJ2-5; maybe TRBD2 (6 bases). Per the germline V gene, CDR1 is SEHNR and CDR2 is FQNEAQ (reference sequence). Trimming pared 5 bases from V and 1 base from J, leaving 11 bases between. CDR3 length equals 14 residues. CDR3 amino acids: CASSRGTAQETQYF. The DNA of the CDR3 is TGTGCCAGCAGCCGAGGGACTGCCCAAGAGACCCAGTACTTC. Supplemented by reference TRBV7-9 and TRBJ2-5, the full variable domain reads DTGVSQNPRHKITKRGQNVTFRCDPISEHNRLYWYRQTLGQGPEFLTYFQNEAQLEKSRLLSDRFSAERPKGSFSTLEIQRTEQGDSAMYLCASSRGTAQETQYFGPGTRLLVL.

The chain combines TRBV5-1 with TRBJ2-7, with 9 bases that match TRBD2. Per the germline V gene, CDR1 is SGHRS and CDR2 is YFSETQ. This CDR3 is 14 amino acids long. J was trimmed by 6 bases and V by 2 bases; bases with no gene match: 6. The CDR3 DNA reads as TGCGCCAGCAGCTTCGGCGGGGGGGTATTCGAGCAGTACTTC. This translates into CASSFGGGVFEQYF.

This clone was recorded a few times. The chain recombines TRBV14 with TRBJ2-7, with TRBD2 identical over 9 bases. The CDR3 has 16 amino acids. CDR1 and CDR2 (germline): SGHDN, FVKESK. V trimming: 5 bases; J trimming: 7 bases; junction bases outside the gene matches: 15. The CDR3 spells CASSSVAGANPWEQYF. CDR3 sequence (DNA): TGTGCCAGCAGCTCGGTAGCGGGAGCCAATCCCTGGGAGCAGTACTTC.

CDR3 sequence: CASSTRRDRVTDTQYF. CDR3 sequence (DNA): TGTGCCAGCAGCACCCGGAGGGACAGGGTCACAGATACGCAGTATTTT. V and J are TRBV3-1 (or the pseudogene TRBV3-2) and TRBJ2-3; TRBD1 aligns across 9 bases. CDR1 is LGHDT and CDR2 is YNNKEL in the germline V gene (reference sequence). The CDR3 covers 16 residues. V gave up 5 bases and J gave up 2 bases; unmatched junction bases: 8.

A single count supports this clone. The CDR3 DNA reads as TGCAGTGCTAGCGGACTCAATGAGCAGTTCTTC. As protein: CSASGLNEQFF. The rearrangement joins TRBV20-1 to TRBJ2-1; the D gene is possibly TRBD2 (5 bases). CDR3 size: 11 residues. The germline V and J ends were trimmed by 3 bases and 6 bases, with 6 bases remaining between them. CDR1 is DFQATT and CDR2 is SNEGSKA in the germline V gene (reference sequence).

The CDR3 DNA reads as TGTGCCAGCAACTGGGACAGGGGTGAAAAACTGTTTTTT. Amino acids: CASNWDRGEKLFF. This chain connects TRBV2 to TRBJ1-4, with 10 bases lining up with TRBD1. Looked up from germline, CDR1 is SNHLY and CDR2 is FYNNEI. The junction had 3 bases not matched to a gene; V was cut back by 7 bases and J by 7 bases. The CDR3 spans 13 residues.